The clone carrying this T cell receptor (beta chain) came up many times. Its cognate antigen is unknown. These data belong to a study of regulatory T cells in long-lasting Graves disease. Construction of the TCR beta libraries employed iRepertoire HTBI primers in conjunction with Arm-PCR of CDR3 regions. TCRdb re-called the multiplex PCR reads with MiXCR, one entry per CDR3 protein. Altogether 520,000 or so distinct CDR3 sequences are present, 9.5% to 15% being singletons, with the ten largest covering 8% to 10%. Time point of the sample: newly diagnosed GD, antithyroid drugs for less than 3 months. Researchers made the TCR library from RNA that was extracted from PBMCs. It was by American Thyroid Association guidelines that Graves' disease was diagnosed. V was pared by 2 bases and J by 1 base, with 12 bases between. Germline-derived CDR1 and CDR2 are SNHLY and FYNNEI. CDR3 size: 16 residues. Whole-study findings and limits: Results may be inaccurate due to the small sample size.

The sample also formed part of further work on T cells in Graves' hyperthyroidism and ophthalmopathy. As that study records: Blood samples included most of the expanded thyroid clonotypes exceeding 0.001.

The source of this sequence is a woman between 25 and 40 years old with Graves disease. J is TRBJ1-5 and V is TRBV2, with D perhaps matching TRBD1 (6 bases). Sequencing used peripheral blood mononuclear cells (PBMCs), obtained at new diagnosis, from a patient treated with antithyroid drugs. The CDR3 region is CASSETGSGSNQPQHF. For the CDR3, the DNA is TGTGCCAGCAGTGAAACAGGGTCTGGGAGCAATCAGCCCCAGCATTTT.